The 22 T cell receptor beta chains given below trace back to one sample, sequenced in a study of T-cell reconstitution after alpha-beta-depleted transplantation in children. Unique molecular identifiers tagged the TCRbeta library. TCRdb re-analysed the PCR reads in MiXCR, keeping a single row per CDR3 protein. The repertoire includes some 6,000 distinct CDR3 sequences, roughly 15% of them detected once, and over 5% sits in the top ten. Material: PBMCs, obtained before TCRalphabeta/CD19-depleted stem cell transplant. These receptors came from a boy aged 5-17 years with acute lymphoblastic leukemia, due to receive a stem cell transplant.

By share, this clonotype counts as medium-sized (0.01 to 0.1%). The V gene is TRBV12-3 or TRBV12-4, the J gene TRBJ1-3; D call uncertain. V shed 10 bases and J shed 0 bases, with 7 bases lying between them. CDR3 size: 12 residues. DNA for the CDR3: TGTGCCACGGAGTTCTCTGGAAACACCATATATTTT. Residues: CATEFSGNTIYF.

The chain joins TRBV3-1 to TRBJ2-6; D might be TRBD1 (6 bases). Trimming shortened V by 4 bases and J by 0 bases, and 10 bases separated the two germline ends. The CDR3 has 16 amino acids. In germline, CDR1 is LGHDT, CDR2 YNNKEL (reference sequence). CDR3 coding DNA: TGTGCCAGCAGCCTGGGGGCTTTCTCTGGGGCCAACGTCCTGACTTTC. Translation: CASSLGAFSGANVLTF.

This clonotype is categorized as medium-sized. The chain has TRBV3-1 and TRBJ2-3; 8 nucleotides match TRBD1. In germline, CDR1 is LGHDT, CDR2 YNNKEL (reference sequence). The V segment lost 4 bases and the J segment 0 bases; nucleotides outside the gene matches: 3. The CDR3 has 15 amino acids. CDR3 in amino acids: CASSPRTGSTDTQYF. DNA of the CDR3: TGTGCCAGCAGCCCCCGGACAGGGAGCACAGATACGCAGTATTTT.

The chain recombines TRBV3-1 with TRBJ1-4, with TRBD1 matching over 7 bases. This CDR3 is 15 amino acids long. Trimming removed 10 bases from V and 5 bases from J; junction bases left unmatched: 13. Germline V CDR1 and CDR2: LGHDT, YNNKEL (reference sequence). CDR3 DNA: TGTGCCACCTGCCGCCGCGGGGACAGAAATGAAAAACTGTTTTTT. Protein product: CATCRRGDRNEKLFF.

This clonotype counts as medium-sized. This chain joins TRBV7-6 and TRBJ1-5; 8 bases fit TRBD1. CDR1 SGHVS and CDR2 FNYEAQ come from the germline V gene. V trimming: 4 bases; J trimming: 2 bases; junction bases outside the gene matches: 4. This CDR3 region has 15 residues. The CDR3: CASSSGTGGNQPQHF. As DNA, the CDR3 is TGTGCCAGCAGCTCCGGGACAGGAGGCAATCAGCCCCAGCATTTT.

This clonotype counts as medium-sized. The chain combines TRBV11-2 with TRBJ2-5, with D uncertain. Germline-derived CDR1 and CDR2 are SGHAT and FQNNGV. V was clipped by 5 bases and J by 5 bases, with 9 bases between them. The CDR3 has 12 residues. The CDR3 DNA sequence: TGTGCCAGCAGCCCAGGTCGGGAGACCCAGTACTTC. The encoded protein is CASSPGRETQYF.

The chain joins TRBV10-3 to TRBJ1-1; no firm D call. Per the germline V gene, CDR1 is ENHRY and CDR2 is SYGVKD. Deletions cut 0 bases from V and 8 bases from J, with 16 bases between. CDR3 length: 15 amino acids. DNA of the CDR3: TGTGCCATCAGTGAGTCGAAGGGCCGTGCTGGGGAAGCTTTCTTT. Translating gives CAISESKGRAGEAFF.

In the case of this clonotype: One end of the junction varies from germline; a read error may be responsible. The rearrangement links TRBV24-1 to TRBJ2-5, with D uncertain. Germline CDR1 KGHDR, CDR2 SFDVKD. The CDR3 is 15 amino acids. The CDR3 nucleotides read TGTGCCACCATTGATTTTGGCACCTGTCAAGAGACCCAGTACTTC. Its translation: CATIDFGTCQETQYF.

V usage is TRBV5-1 and J usage is TRBJ2-7; the match to TRBD1 covers 7 bases. The CDR3 loop spans 13 amino acids. V lost 5 bases to trimming and J lost 3 bases; unmatched junction nucleotides: 5. Germline-derived CDR1 and CDR2 are SGHRS and YFSETQ. CDR3 DNA sequence: TGCGCCAGCAGGGGACAGAAATACTACGAGCAGTACTTC. This sequence encodes CASRGQKYYEQYF.

This clonotype is medium-sized within its sample. J is TRBJ2-7 and V is TRBV21-1; the DNA was not used to check the table's D call, TRBD2. TRBV21-1 is listed as a pseudogene. This CDR3 is built from 14 residues. In DNA, the CDR3 is TGTGCCAGCAGCCCCGAGACTAGCGACCACGAGCAGTACTTC. It translates to CASSPETSDHEQYF.

This clonotype counts as medium-sized. The chain recombines TRBV6-5 with TRBJ1-3; 9 positions agree with TRBD1. V dropped 11 bases and J dropped 1; count of bases not matched to a gene: 6. Germline CDR1 reads MNHEY; CDR2 reads SVGAGI. The CDR3 is made up of 14 amino acids. In DNA, the CDR3 is TGTGCCGCGACACAGGGGGCGTCTGGAAACACCATATATTTT. This translates into CAATQGASGNTIYF.

This clonotype turned up a few times. The chain couples TRBV3-1 to TRBJ1-5; 7 bases are a match to TRBD1. Germline values: CDR1 LGHDT, CDR2 YNNKEL (reference sequence). The CDR3 consists of 18 residues. After removal of 11 bases from V and 2 bases from J, the junction contained 21 bases not matched to a gene. The CDR3 DNA sequence: TGTGCCTGCTGCCAAGGGATAAGGGGGCGATTCGGCAATCAGCCCCAGCATTTT. Translation gives CACCQGIRGRFGNQPQHF.

The chain joins TRBV6-1 to TRBJ2-5; D not resolved. Germline CDR1 reads MNHNS; CDR2 reads SASEGT. The CDR3 length is 13 residues. V shed 11 bases and J shed 6 bases, with 19 bases lying between them. CDR3 sequence (DNA): TGTGCCGTTCACTCCGGTGTGGGGAAGACCCAGTACTTC. Amino acid sequence: CAVHSGVGKTQYF.

The gene calls are TRBV18 and TRBJ1-2; TRBD1 agrees at 8 bases. The V gene end was trimmed by 4 bases and the J gene end by 4 bases; junction bases not matched to a gene: 2. The CDR3 is 13 residues long. Germline V CDR1 and CDR2: KGHSH, LQKENI. Written as DNA, the CDR3 is TGTGCCAGCTCACAAGACAGGGGCTATGGCTACACCTTC. Translating gives CASSQDRGYGYTF.

In its sample, this clonotype is medium-sized. The gene calls are TRBV7-6 and TRBJ2-3; D not resolved. Trimming took off 4 bases at V and 8 bases at J, with 10 bases between the two ends. This CDR3 is built from 12 residues. Germline lookup yields CDR1 SGHVS and CDR2 FNYEAQ. Written as DNA, the CDR3 is TGTGCCAGCAGCTCATCCCCGCTTACGCAGTATTTT. It yields the protein CASSSSPLTQYF.

This clonotype is classed as medium-sized. This chain links TRBV25-1 with TRBJ2-1, with D maybe TRBD1 (5 bases). V gave up 2 bases and J gave up 12 bases, with 11 bases separating them. Germline V gene lookup returns CDR1 MGHDK and CDR2 SYGVNS. The CDR3 consists of 12 residues. The CDR3, as DNA: TGTGCCAGCAGTGAAATCCGTCAGGGGCAGTTCTTC. Amino acid sequence: CASSEIRQGQFF.

By proportion, this clonotype is medium-sized. J is TRBJ1-5 and V is TRBV3-1; 8 bases are a match to TRBD1. Losses at the gene ends were 1 base for V and 6 bases for J; bases not matched to a gene: 5. The CDR3 extends over 15 amino acids. Germline V CDR1 and CDR2: LGHDT, YNNKEL (reference sequence). Written as DNA, the CDR3 is TGTGCCAGCAGCCAAGGGCAGGGGGCTCTTCAGCCCCAGCATTTT. The encoded protein is CASSQGQGALQPQHF.

This clonotype is categorized as medium-sized. This chain uses TRBV11-2 with TRBJ2-7; the match to TRBD2 covers 7 bases. The CDR3 covers 15 residues. J lost 0 bases, V lost 4 bases, and 6 bases had no gene match. Germline CDR1 reads SGHAT; CDR2 reads FQNNGV. CDR3 sequence (DNA): TGTGCCAGCAGCTGGGCGGGAGAGGGCTCCTACGAGCAGTACTTC. It specifies CASSWAGEGSYEQYF.

Here the CDR3 DNA reads TGCAGTGTTATTCCCGGACTAGCGGGGGGGAGATGGGATACGCAGTATTTT. Protein product: CSVIPGLAGGRWDTQYF. The rearrangement joins TRBV20-1 to TRBJ2-3; 15 bases fit TRBD2. The germline V gene encodes CDR1 DFQATT and CDR2 SNEGSKA (reference sequence). The CDR3 is 17 amino acids. Trimming at V came to 7 bases and at J to 6 bases, leaving 14 bases not matched to a gene.

As for this clonotype: One end of the junction fails to match germline, which may point to a read error. The chain joins TRBV5-5 to TRBJ2-2, with 7 bases identical to TRBD2. The CDR3 is made up of 15 amino acids. CDR1 is SGHKS, CDR2 YYEKEE, per germline (reference sequence). Here the CDR3 reads CASTLGTTGTGELFF. The CDR3 DNA sequence: TGCGCCAGCACCTTGGGGACTACCGGGACCGGGGAGCTGTTTTTT.

There are many counts of this clonotype. The genes are TRBV7-8 and TRBJ2-3, with 13 bases identical to TRBD2. Germline V gene sequence: CDR1 SGHVS, CDR2 FQNEAQ. J gave up 3 bases and V 1 base, and 7 bases lay outside the gene matches. The CDR3 is 18 residues long. This chain's CDR3 is CASSLGTSGRSRTDTQYF. CDR3 bases: TGTGCCAGCAGCTTAGGGACTAGCGGGAGAAGTCGGACAGATACGCAGTATTTT.

This clonotype has more than one count but fewer than ten. This chain uses TRBV18 with TRBJ2-7; 8 bases are shared with TRBD2. The V gene end was trimmed by 3 bases and the J gene end by 9 bases; junction bases not matched to a gene: 10. Germline CDR1 reads KGHSH; CDR2 reads LQKENI. This CDR3 region has 14 residues. The CDR3 sequence: CASSPTSDLRGQYF. CDR3 in DNA: TGTGCCAGCTCACCGACTAGCGACCTTCGAGGGCAGTACTTC.